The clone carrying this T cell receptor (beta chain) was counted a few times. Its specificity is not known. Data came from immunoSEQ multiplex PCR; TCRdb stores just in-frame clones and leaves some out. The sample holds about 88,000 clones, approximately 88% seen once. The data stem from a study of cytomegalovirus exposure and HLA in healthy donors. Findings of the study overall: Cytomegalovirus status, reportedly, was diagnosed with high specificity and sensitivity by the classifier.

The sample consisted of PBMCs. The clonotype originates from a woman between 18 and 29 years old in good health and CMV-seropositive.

Here the CDR3 reads CASSFNPSRDNGEKLFF. CDR3 nucleotide sequence: TGCGCCAGCAGCTTTAATCCCTCCCGGGACAATGGTGAAAAACTGTTTTTT. The genes are TRBV5-1 and TRBJ1-4, with a tentative D call TRBD1 (6 bases). This CDR3 is 17 amino acids long. V lost 2 bases to trimming and J lost 7 bases, with 21 bases between them. Germline V CDR1 and CDR2: SGHRS, YFSETQ.